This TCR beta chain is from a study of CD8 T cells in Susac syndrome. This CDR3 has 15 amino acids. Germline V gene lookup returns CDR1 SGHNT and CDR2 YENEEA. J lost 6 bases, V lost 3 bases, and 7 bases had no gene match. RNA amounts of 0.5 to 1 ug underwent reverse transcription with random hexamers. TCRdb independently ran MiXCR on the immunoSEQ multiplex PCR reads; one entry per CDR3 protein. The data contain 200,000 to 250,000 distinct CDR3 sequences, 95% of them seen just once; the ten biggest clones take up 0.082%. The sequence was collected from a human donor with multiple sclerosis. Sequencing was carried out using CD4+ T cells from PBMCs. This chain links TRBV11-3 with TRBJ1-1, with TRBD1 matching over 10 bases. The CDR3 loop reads CASSLTGGAAAEAFF. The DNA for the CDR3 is TGTGCCAGCAGCTTGACAGGGGGCGCGGCTGCTGAAGCTTTCTTT.